This paragraph covers one T cell receptor beta chain sequence. Only in-frame clones appear in the TCRdb table, and some are missing; sequencing was by immunoSEQ multiplex PCR. This table has tens of thousands of clones, about 90% appearing once. This entry comes from a study of T cell changes during pregnancy in multiple sclerosis. CDR1 is MGHRA and CDR2 is YSYEKL in the germline V gene. This CDR3 spans 15 amino acids. V lost 2 bases and J lost 2, with 12 bases in between. The rearrangement joins TRBV4-1 to TRBJ2-5; the D is unclear. The sequencing used peripheral blood, collected in the second trimester of pregnancy. This clonotype was obtained from a female donor in good health, enrolled as a control in a pregnancy study. The CDR3 DNA reads as TGCGCCAGCAGCCAATTAGTAGCTCCACAAGAGACCCAGTACTTC. Translation: CASSQLVAPQETQYF.